The entry that follows covers one TCR beta chain sequence. This clonotype has at least ten counts. Its recognized antigen is unknown. Base qualities are not recorded, but no much larger clone differs from it by a single base. This sample stems from a study of spatial heterogeneity in lung cancer (dated by TCRdb to the late 2010s). In terms of the full investigation: More beta-chain than alpha-chain transcripts were consistently detected, likely reflecting higher beta-chain transcript abundance. In non-small cell lung cancer, the study made a quantitative comparison of TCR alpha and beta repertoires among multiple tumor regions, matched nontumor lung and blood. In tumor regions, TCR transcript counts showed a strong correlation with a T cell transcriptional module score derived from matched bulk RNA-seq. Nonsynonymous mutation counts, determined by whole-exome sequencing of tumor tissue, were related to features of the TCR repertoire. In the raw uncorrected reads, each unique combination of TCR and UMI appeared more than ten times on average. At surgery, over 200 tumor regions, around 67 matched nontumor lung samples and 45 to 60 PBMC samples were TCR-sequenced for both alpha and beta chains.

The cysteine opens and the phenylalanine closes a CDR3 of 14 amino acids. Only the CDR3 DNA stays, 42 bases, in frame from base 1. From a lookup of the germline V gene, CDR1 and CDR2 are SGHVS and FQNEAQ. V has 5 bases trimmed and J has 9 bases trimmed; junction bases matching no gene number 10. The library was made by 5' RACE. Data came from a NextSeq 500. In the TCR library protocol, a unique molecular identifier was attached to each TCR cDNA molecule so that PCR and sequencing errors could be corrected. The paper's processing steps were these. Decombinator tools were used for TCR identification, UMI-based error correction and CDR3 extraction. TCRs above a frequency of 2 per 1,000, corresponding to the top 1% of the tumor frequency distribution, were defined as expanded. Expanded tumor TCRs were classed as regional if statistically deemed absent (corrected P<0.05) from at least one tumor region, otherwise ubiquitous. Renyi diversity was computed with the R vegan package after each repertoire had been subsampled 100 times to 5,000 TCRs. CDR3 similarity networks were built from amino acid triplet string-kernel similarity, with CDR3s being connected when pairwise similarity was above 0.82. TCRdb reanalyzed the raw reads on its own, using fastp at Q25 for trimming and MiXCR for clone calling, and kept in-frame beta chains. Under each unique CDR3 protein, matching rows form one entry showing the most common genes and DNA. TCRdb assigned the V and J calls; the authors' analysis was not used. The sample contains 7,500 to 10,000 distinct CDR3 sequences, around 9.3% of them found a single time. The ten biggest clones cover 9.5% to 15% of the sample.

Paper-wide results and their limitations: A correlation was observed between the number of expanded intratumoral alpha and beta TCRs and the tumor nonsynonymous mutation count. Additional single-cell paired TCR alpha and beta sequencing was considered necessary to confirm, at a functional level, the hypothesis that regional TCRs recognize regional mutations. Counts of ubiquitous and regional expanded TCRs were found to correlate with counts of ubiquitous and regional nonsynonymous mutations, respectively. TCR-seq was estimated to cover only approximately 6.4% of tumor T cells for alpha chains and about 13% for beta chains.

Interpreted using the paper, the time point label stands for: sample taken at primary tumor resection. Donors were 72 patients with early-stage, untreated non-small cell lung cancer from the lung TRACERx cohort. TCR sequencing used whole RNA extracted from tumor and nontumor lung tissue, or from cryopreserved PBMC samples, without cell sorting. Only patients with enough RNA available from two or more tumor regions were chosen for TCR sequencing. A lung pathologist reviewed the tumor and adjacent nontumor lung specimens before the specimens were selected. The receptor was isolated from a female donor with early-stage non-small cell lung cancer. Here the chain combines TRBV7-8 and TRBJ2-7; 10 bases in between match TRBD1. The specimen comprised lung tumor tissue, sampled at surgery. In nucleotide form, the sequence is TGTGCCAGCAGCAACCGGGACAGGGGTCTAGTGCAGTACTTC. It translates as CASSNRDRGLVQYF.